The 9 T cell receptor beta chains below all came from one sample that was sequenced in a study of T cell repertoires in cytomegalovirus infection. These TCRs are of unknown antigen specificity. TCRdb recomputed calls from the reads with MiXCR, one row per CDR3 protein. The sample contains 900,000 to 950,000 distinct CDR3 sequences, more than 25% of which appear only once. This specimen was cultured CD8+ T cells from PBMCs, taken from culture after CMV antigen stimulation. These TCRs come from a human donor in good health (CMV status not recorded). Some clones in this sample may be carry-over from other donors' samples.

This clonotype was observed many times. V gene TRBV7-8 combines with J gene TRBJ1-6; the D gene is possibly TRBD1 (5 bases). With 1 base removed from V and 8 bases from J, the gap between germline ends came to 9 bases. The germline CDR1 and CDR2 sequences are SGHVS and FQNEAQ. This CDR3 contains 14 residues. The CDR3 region has the DNA TGTGCCAGCAGCTTAGAGCTGGGGGATTCACCCCTCCACTTT. It yields the protein CASSLELGDSPLHF.

This clonotype has a handful of counts. The genes are TRBV4-1 and TRBJ2-1; D may be TRBD1 or TRBD2 (6 bases each). The CDR3 has 18 residues. V was clipped by 2 bases and J by 0 bases, with 17 bases between them. CDR1 is MGHRA and CDR2 is YSYEKL in the germline V gene. As DNA, the CDR3 is TGCGCCAGCAGCCAACTGGAGGGGGATTTTAGCTCCTACAATGAGCAGTTCTTC. Translation: CASSQLEGDFSSYNEQFF.

The table lists this clonotype with a few counts. V usage is TRBV27 and J usage is TRBJ1-2; perhaps TRBD1 as D (6 bases). Germline V lookup: CDR1 MNHEY, CDR2 SMNVEV (reference sequence). Deletions cut 7 bases from V and 2 bases from J, with 20 bases between. The CDR3 spans 16 residues. The CDR3 loop is CASITGQTILNYGYTF. The CDR3 DNA sequence: TGTGCCAGCATCACAGGACAGACTATACTAAACTATGGCTACACCTTC.

This clonotype was counted a few times. The chain uses TRBV10-3 and TRBJ2-1; D is unresolved. This CDR3 has 11 residues. Looked up from germline, CDR1 is ENHRY and CDR2 is SYGVKD. Trimming pared 7 bases from V and 7 bases from J, leaving 8 bases between. The CDR3 region is CAITKGNEQFF. For the CDR3, the DNA is TGTGCCATCACGAAAGGGAATGAGCAGTTCTTC.

This clonotype has more than one count but fewer than ten. The chain has TRBV9 and TRBJ1-2; 7 bases align to TRBD1. Germline V gene sequence: CDR1 SGDLS, CDR2 YYNGEE. The CDR3 is made up of 14 amino acids. Trimming took 3 bases from V and 1 from J; bases not matched to a gene: 3. CDR3 in amino acids: CASSEGQNNYGYTF. The CDR3 region has the DNA TGTGCCAGCAGCGAGGGACAGAATAACTATGGCTACACCTTC. Full variable domain (remainder filled in from reference TRBV9 and TRBJ1-2): DSGVTQTPKHLITATGQRVTLRCSPRSGDLSVYWYQQSLDQGLQFLIQYYNGEERAKGNILERFSAQQFPDLHSELNLSSLELGDSALYFCASSEGQNNYGYTFGSGTRLTVV.

With regard to this clonotype: This could be a read error, since a much larger clone is one nucleotide away. The chain couples TRBV27 to TRBJ2-7, with no clear D. V was shortened by 5 bases and J by 5 bases, with 10 bases between the two germline ends. Germline loops: CDR1 MNHEY, CDR2 SMNVEV (reference sequence). CDR3 length: 12 amino acids. This chain's CDR3 is CASSRVGNEQYF. Here the CDR3 DNA reads TGTGCCAGCAGTCGAGTGGGGAACGAGCAGTACTTC.

This clonotype was counted a few times. The chain carries TRBV7-2 and TRBJ2-5; no clear D. This CDR3 is built from 12 residues. Per germline, CDR1 SGHTA and CDR2 FQGNSA. Trimming removed 5 bases at V and 4 bases at J, with 8 bases between. DNA of the CDR3: TGTGCCAGCAGCGGCGTCCTAGAGACCCAGTACTTC. It codes for CASSGVLETQYF.

This clonotype was seen repeatedly, ten times or more. J is TRBJ2-3 and V is TRBV5-6; either TRBD1 or TRBD2 may supply D (6 bases each). The CDR3 extends over 14 amino acids. Germline loops: CDR1 SGHDT, CDR2 YYEEEE. With 1 base removed from V and 3 bases from J, the gap between germline ends came to 9 bases. The CDR3: CASSLTGATDTQYF. The CDR3 DNA is TGTGCCAGCAGCTTGACGGGGGCGACAGATACGCAGTATTTT.

The chain employs TRBV15 and TRBJ1-1; D gene uncertain. The CDR3 runs 12 residues. V was shortened by 8 bases and J by 3 bases, with 10 bases between the two germline ends. Germline CDR1 reads LNHNV; CDR2 reads YYDKDF (reference sequence). The CDR3 DNA reads TGTGCCACCCGTACCGCTGACACTGAAGCTTTCTTT. As protein: CATRTADTEAFF.